A selection of T cell receptor beta chains follows, all from one sample in a study of blood T cell repertoires in COVID-19. Profiled with immunoSEQ multiplex PCR; TCRdb holds only in-frame clones, not every one. The sample has about 120,000 clones, about 88% seen once. The sequenced sample consisted of peripheral blood. Receptor source: a man aged 40-55 years with acute or convalescent COVID-19. Each CDR3 is given with its conserved first and last residue. The order of the fields is V gene, D gene, clone size, CDR3 length, J gene, CDR3 protein, CDR3 DNA. The D gene is left open where the match is weak. Expanded clones get a size class; other rows say once, few or many, or leave the size out.

v_call: TRBV20-1; d_call: .; clone_size: .; cdr3_length: 14; j_call: TRBJ1-1; cdr3_aa: CSASRGFLNTEAFF; cdr3_nt: TGCAGTGCTAGTAGGGGGTTCCTCAACACTGAAGCTTTCTTT
v_call: TRBV2; d_call: TRBD2; clone_size: .; cdr3_length: 15; j_call: TRBJ2-7; cdr3_aa: CASSRSGISSYEQYF; cdr3_nt: TGTGCCAGCAGCCGGAGCGGGATTAGCTCCTACGAGCAGTACTTC
v_call: TRBV27; d_call: TRBD2; clone_size: .; cdr3_length: 18; j_call: TRBJ2-1; cdr3_aa: CASSSQRLAGGHFDEQFF; cdr3_nt: TGTGCCAGCAGTTCACAAAGACTAGCGGGAGGCCATTTCGATGAGCAGTTCTTC
v_call: TRBV30; d_call: .; clone_size: few; cdr3_length: 13; j_call: TRBJ1-5; cdr3_aa: CAWSVQGNQPQHF; cdr3_nt: TGTGCCTGGAGTGTACAGGGTAATCAGCCCCAGCATTTT
v_call: TRBV5-4; d_call: .; clone_size: .; cdr3_length: 13; j_call: TRBJ1-5; cdr3_aa: CASSFEGGQPQHF; cdr3_nt: TGTGCCAGCAGCTTCGAAGGGGGACAGCCCCAGCATTTT
v_call: TRBV7-9; d_call: TRBD1; clone_size: few; cdr3_length: 14; j_call: TRBJ2-7; cdr3_aa: CASSHRDSLYEQYF; cdr3_nt: TGTGCCAGCAGCCACCGGGACAGCCTCTACGAGCAGTACTTC
v_call: TRBV7-9; d_call: .; clone_size: .; cdr3_length: 12; j_call: TRBJ2-1; cdr3_aa: CASSLGENKQFF; cdr3_nt: TGTGCCAGCAGCTTAGGGGAGAATAAGCAGTTCTTC
v_call: TRBV5-1; d_call: TRBD2; clone_size: .; cdr3_length: 15; j_call: TRBJ2-3; cdr3_aa: CASAPSLGGSDTQYF; cdr3_nt: TGCGCCAGCGCACCCAGTTTGGGAGGGTCAGATACGCAGTATTTT
v_call: TRBV5-1; d_call: .; clone_size: .; cdr3_length: 15; j_call: TRBJ1-6; cdr3_aa: CASSLVQGGNSPLHF; cdr3_nt: TGCGCCAGCAGCTTGGTGCAGGGAGGTAATTCACCCCTCCACTTT
v_call: TRBV5-4; d_call: TRBD2; clone_size: .; cdr3_length: 13; j_call: TRBJ2-1; cdr3_aa: CASSSGGIHEQFF; cdr3_nt: TGTGCCAGCAGCTCCGGGGGGATCCATGAGCAGTTCTTC
v_call: TRBV27; d_call: .; clone_size: .; cdr3_length: 14; j_call: TRBJ1-1; cdr3_aa: CASNSGSFGTEAFF; cdr3_nt: TGTGCCAGCAATAGTGGGAGTTTCGGTACTGAAGCTTTCTTT
v_call: TRBV5-1; d_call: TRBD1; clone_size: .; cdr3_length: 15; j_call: TRBJ1-1; cdr3_aa: CASSRTGNMNTEAFF; cdr3_nt: TGCGCCAGCAGCAGGACAGGGAACATGAACACTGAAGCTTTCTTT
v_call: TRBV27; d_call: .; clone_size: .; cdr3_length: 13; j_call: TRBJ1-6; cdr3_aa: CASSSAAPGPLHF; cdr3_nt: TGTGCCAGCAGTAGCGCGGCCCCTGGACCCCTCCACTTT
v_call: TRBV5-1; d_call: TRBD2; clone_size: few; cdr3_length: 17; j_call: TRBJ2-6; cdr3_aa: CASSLLAGGAGANVLTF; cdr3_nt: TGCGCCAGCAGTTTGTTAGCGGGAGGGGCAGGGGCCAACGTCCTGACTTTC
v_call: TRBV29-1; d_call: .; clone_size: .; cdr3_length: 12; j_call: TRBJ1-2; cdr3_aa: CSVMWGGYGYTF; cdr3_nt: TGCAGCGTGATGTGGGGGGGCTATGGCTACACCTTC
v_call: TRBV2; d_call: TRBD2; clone_size: .; cdr3_length: 13; j_call: TRBJ2-1; cdr3_aa: CASSLAGGNEQFF; cdr3_nt: TGTGCCAGCAGCCTAGCGGGGGGGAATGAGCAGTTCTTC
v_call: TRBV19; d_call: TRBD1; clone_size: few; cdr3_length: 13; j_call: TRBJ1-2; cdr3_aa: CASSITGDYGYTF; cdr3_nt: TGTGCCAGTAGTATAACAGGGGACTATGGCTACACCTTC
v_call: TRBV11-2; d_call: TRBD1; clone_size: .; cdr3_length: 16; j_call: TRBJ2-7; cdr3_aa: CASSSGTGTISYEQYF; cdr3_nt: TGTGCCAGCAGCTCGGGGACAGGGACCATCTCCTACGAGCAGTACTTC
v_call: TRBV19; d_call: TRBD1; clone_size: .; cdr3_length: 14; j_call: TRBJ1-2; cdr3_aa: CASSTDRGYLSYTF; cdr3_nt: TGTGCCAGTAGTACGGACAGGGGGTACTTAAGCTACACCTTC
v_call: TRBV11-3; d_call: TRBD2; clone_size: .; cdr3_length: 16; j_call: TRBJ2-1; cdr3_aa: CASSLGTSVSYNEQFF; cdr3_nt: TGTGCCAGCAGCTTAGGGACTAGCGTTTCCTACAATGAGCAGTTCTTC
v_call: TRBV19; d_call: TRBD2; clone_size: .; cdr3_length: 17; j_call: TRBJ2-3; cdr3_aa: CASSITLAGGPTDTQYF; cdr3_nt: TGTGCCAGTAGTATAACCCTAGCGGGAGGACCCACAGATACGCAGTATTTT
v_call: TRBV7-3; d_call: .; clone_size: .; cdr3_length: 16; j_call: TRBJ1-6; cdr3_aa: CASSLSSVNSNSPLHF; cdr3_nt: TGTGCCAGCAGCTTGAGCTCCGTTAATAGTAATTCACCCCTCCACTTT
v_call: TRBV4-1; d_call: .; clone_size: .; cdr3_length: 16; j_call: TRBJ2-7; cdr3_aa: CASSRKGDTSSYEQYF; cdr3_nt: TGCGCCAGCAGCCGAAAGGGGGACACGAGCTCCTACGAGCAGTACTTC
v_call: TRBV5-1; d_call: TRBD2; clone_size: .; cdr3_length: 16; j_call: TRBJ2-1; cdr3_aa: CASSPGLAGPYNEQFF; cdr3_nt: TGCGCCAGCAGCCCCGGACTAGCGGGACCCTACAATGAGCAGTTCTTC
v_call: TRBV19; d_call: TRBD1; clone_size: .; cdr3_length: 19; j_call: TRBJ1-5; cdr3_aa: CASSVLPGQGQWSNQPQHF; cdr3_nt: TGTGCCAGTAGTGTTCTCCCGGGACAGGGGCAGTGGAGCAATCAGCCCCAGCATTTT
v_call: TRBV2; d_call: TRBD2; clone_size: few; cdr3_length: 17; j_call: TRBJ2-1; cdr3_aa: CASSREAPKGTYNEQFF; cdr3_nt: TGTGCCAGCAGTCGGGAGGCGCCGAAGGGGACCTACAATGAGCAGTTCTTC
v_call: TRBV19; d_call: TRBD1; clone_size: .; cdr3_length: 14; j_call: TRBJ1-1; cdr3_aa: CASKWDRVGTEAFF; cdr3_nt: TGTGCCAGTAAATGGGACAGGGTTGGCACTGAAGCTTTCTTT
v_call: TRBV15; d_call: TRBD1; clone_size: .; cdr3_length: 15; j_call: TRBJ1-2; cdr3_aa: CATSSGQGASYGYTF; cdr3_nt: TGTGCCACCAGCAGCGGACAGGGGGCGAGCTATGGCTACACCTTC
v_call: TRBV23-1; d_call: .; clone_size: .; cdr3_length: 15; j_call: TRBJ1-1; cdr3_aa: CASSHSGRVPTEAFF; cdr3_nt: TGCGCCAGCAGTCACTCTGGCAGGGTACCCACTGAAGCTTTCTTT
v_call: TRBV5-1; d_call: TRBD2; clone_size: .; cdr3_length: 15; j_call: TRBJ2-7; cdr3_aa: CASSYVRGGSYEQYF; cdr3_nt: TGCGCCAGCAGTTACGTACGGGGGGGTAGCTACGAGCAGTACTTC
v_call: TRBV7-9; d_call: TRBD1; clone_size: .; cdr3_length: 13; j_call: TRBJ1-5; cdr3_aa: CASSRQGGQPQHF; cdr3_nt: TGTGCCAGCAGCCGCCAGGGGGGTCAGCCCCAGCATTTT
v_call: TRBV6-1; d_call: .; clone_size: .; cdr3_length: 16; j_call: TRBJ1-5; cdr3_aa: CASSEDPAGWNQPQHF; cdr3_nt: TGTGCCAGCAGTGAAGATCCAGCAGGGTGGAATCAGCCCCAGCATTTT
v_call: TRBV9; d_call: TRBD2; clone_size: .; cdr3_length: 15; j_call: TRBJ2-3; cdr3_aa: CASSSRGAVSDTQYF; cdr3_nt: TGTGCCAGCAGTTCGCGGGGGGCGGTGTCCGATACGCAGTATTTT
v_call: TRBV4-3; d_call: .; clone_size: .; cdr3_length: 13; j_call: TRBJ2-7; cdr3_aa: CASSQEVQREQYF; cdr3_nt: TGCGCCAGCAGCCAAGAGGTCCAGCGCGAGCAGTACTTC
v_call: TRBV19; d_call: TRBD1; clone_size: .; cdr3_length: 18; j_call: TRBJ1-1; cdr3_aa: CASSIPLQLQGARAEAFF; cdr3_nt: TGTGCCAGTAGTATCCCATTACAATTACAGGGGGCGCGAGCTGAAGCTTTCTTT
v_call: TRBV21-1; d_call: .; clone_size: few; cdr3_length: 16; j_call: TRBJ1-5; cdr3_aa: CASSYHDSFLNQPQHF; cdr3_nt: TGTGCCAGCAGCTATCACGACAGTTTCCTCAATCAGCCCCAGCATTTT
v_call: TRBV6-6; d_call: TRBD1; clone_size: once; cdr3_length: 14; j_call: TRBJ1-2; cdr3_aa: CASSIRGRLDGYTF; cdr3_nt: TGTGCCAGCAGTATCAGGGGGCGCCTCGATGGCTACACCTTC
v_call: TRBV6-5; d_call: .; clone_size: .; cdr3_length: 16; j_call: TRBJ1-1; cdr3_aa: CASSYSLVPAGLEAFF; cdr3_nt: TGTGCCAGCAGTTACTCCCTCGTTCCGGCAGGCCTCGAAGCTTTCTTT
v_call: TRBV7-9; d_call: TRBD1; clone_size: .; cdr3_length: 16; j_call: TRBJ2-4; cdr3_aa: CASSLGTGAAKNIQYF; cdr3_nt: TGTGCCAGCAGCTTGGGGACAGGGGCGGCCAAAAACATTCAGTACTTC
v_call: TRBV25-1; d_call: .; clone_size: .; cdr3_length: 17; j_call: TRBJ2-2; cdr3_aa: CASSFSIGGMNTGELFF; cdr3_nt: TGTGCCAGCAGTTTCTCCATAGGAGGGATGAACACCGGGGAGCTGTTTTTT
v_call: TRBV6-5; d_call: TRBD1; clone_size: .; cdr3_length: 12; j_call: TRBJ2-5; cdr3_aa: CASGTGGETQYF; cdr3_nt: TGTGCCAGCGGAACAGGGGGGGAGACCCAGTACTTC
v_call: TRBV12-3/TRBV12-4; d_call: .; clone_size: .; cdr3_length: 13; j_call: TRBJ1-4; cdr3_aa: CASLAGTRRKLFF; cdr3_nt: TGTGCCAGCCTAGCCGGGACACGCCGAAAACTGTTTTTT
v_call: TRBV5-1; d_call: TRBD1; clone_size: .; cdr3_length: 17; j_call: TRBJ2-7; cdr3_aa: CASSSYLPGQGIYEQYF; cdr3_nt: TGCGCCAGCAGCTCCTATCTTCCGGGACAGGGGATCTACGAGCAGTACTTC
v_call: TRBV4-1; d_call: .; clone_size: few; cdr3_length: 18; j_call: TRBJ2-2; cdr3_aa: CASSQVGLHGQNTGELFF; cdr3_nt: TGCGCCAGCAGCCAAGTGGGACTCCACGGACAGAACACCGGGGAGCTGTTTTTT
v_call: TRBV2; d_call: .; clone_size: .; cdr3_length: 12; j_call: TRBJ2-5; cdr3_aa: CASSGREETQYF; cdr3_nt: TGTGCCAGCAGTGGGAGGGAAGAGACCCAGTACTTC
v_call: TRBV5-1; d_call: TRBD2; clone_size: .; cdr3_length: 14; j_call: TRBJ2-3; cdr3_aa: CASTGLAGSDTQYF; cdr3_nt: TGCGCCAGCACCGGACTAGCGGGGTCAGATACGCAGTATTTT
v_call: TRBV6-5; d_call: .; clone_size: .; cdr3_length: 13; j_call: TRBJ2-7; cdr3_aa: CASSYEVRGEQYF; cdr3_nt: TGTGCCAGCAGTTACGAAGTACGGGGCGAGCAGTACTTC
v_call: TRBV3-1/TRBV3-2; d_call: .; clone_size: .; cdr3_length: 15; j_call: TRBJ2-5; cdr3_aa: CASSQDWGSQETQYF; cdr3_nt: TGTGCCAGCAGCCAAGATTGGGGCAGCCAAGAGACCCAGTACTTC
v_call: TRBV21-1; d_call: .; clone_size: .; cdr3_length: 16; j_call: TRBJ2-7; cdr3_aa: CASSKPRGRGSYEQYF; cdr3_nt: TGTGCCAGCAGCAAACCCCGAGGCAGGGGTTCATACGAGCAGTACTTC